This TCR beta chain was captured by sequencing in a study of blood T cell repertoires in COVID-19. Study context: Both acute and convalescent COVID-19 samples were obtained from the United States, Italy and Spain. Sources were T cells, B-cell-depleted T cells, or PBMCs; the material itself was cDNA or gDNA.

Per the germline V gene, CDR1 is MNHEY and CDR2 is SVGAGI. V was pared by 6 bases and J by 7 bases, with 8 bases of the junction left unmatched. CDR3 length: 13 residues. Study members were between about 18 and 89 years old and lived in 20 to 25 US regions. Within the 2 weeks before study entry, each person in the exposed group met a COVID-19 case. Data came from immunoSEQ multiplex PCR; TCRdb stores just in-frame clones and leaves some out. The sample shows under 250,000 clones, 83% of them seen only once. The sequence was obtained from a woman aged 40 to 50 who had been exposed to COVID-19. The specimen sequenced was PBMCs or T cells enriched from blood (not recorded which). The J gene is TRBJ1-2, the V gene TRBV6-5, with 7 bases matching TRBD1. The CDR3 region has the DNA TGTGCCAGCAGCCGCCGACAGGGAATTGGCTACACCTTC. As protein: CASSRRQGIGYTF.